Shown below are 28 T cell receptor beta chains from a single sample sequenced in a study of cytomegalovirus exposure and HLA in healthy donors. Only in-frame clones appear in the TCRdb table, and some are missing; sequencing was by immunoSEQ multiplex PCR. Of some 240,000 clones detected, roughly 80% appear once; the ten largest clones hold roughly 5.5%. The source material was PBMCs. These receptors all come from a woman aged 18-35 years in good health and CMV-seronegative.

This clone was seen a handful of times. The rearrangement joins TRBV2 to TRBJ1-2, with D possibly being TRBD1 (6 bases). In germline, CDR1 is SNHLY, CDR2 FYNNEI. This CDR3 region has 15 residues. Trimming shortened V by 4 bases and J by 8 bases, and 20 bases separated the two germline ends. As DNA, the CDR3 is TGTGCCAGCAGTGGGAAAGGGGGGATACGGTACGGCTACACCTTC. Translated, it gives CASSGKGGIRYGYTF.

This clone was counted many times. The sample holds other DNA sequences that translate to the same CDR3. The chain employs TRBV5-1 and TRBJ1-4; D unclear. Looked up from germline, CDR1 is SGHRS and CDR2 is YFSETQ. The CDR3 sequence is 14 residues long. The V end lost 2 bases, the J end lost 4 bases, and 9 bases lay between the germline ends. The chain's CDR3 is CASSFGRSNEKLFF. In DNA form, the CDR3 reads TGCGCCAGCAGCTTTGGACGGAGTAATGAAAAACTGTTTTTT.

The genes are TRBV28 and TRBJ1-2; D is undetermined. CDR1 is MDHEN, CDR2 SYDVKM, per germline. V dropped 5 bases and J dropped 4 bases, with 17 bases sitting between them. The CDR3 sequence is 15 residues long. DNA for the CDR3: TGTGCCAGCAGTCCCGCTACGTCACGAGGCTATGGCTACACCTTC. Translation: CASSPATSRGYGYTF.

The chain joins TRBV19 to TRBJ1-1; tentative D call: TRBD1 (6 bases). Germline-derived CDR1 and CDR2 are LNHDA and SQIVND (reference sequence). This CDR3 is 13 amino acids long. Trimming took 6 bases from V and 3 from J, leaving 11 bases between them. The CDR3 loop reads CASRTTGYTEAFF. CDR3 bases: TGTGCCAGTAGGACTACAGGGTACACTGAAGCTTTCTTT.

The table lists this clone with a few counts. The chain carries TRBV7-3 and TRBJ1-1; a possible D gene is TRBD1 (6 bases). This CDR3 has 14 amino acids. V was cut by 5 bases and J by 6 bases, with 16 bases left in between. Germline-derived CDR1 and CDR2 are SGHTA and FQGTGA. The CDR3 bases are TGTGCCAGCAGCGCAACAGGGATACGATCTGAAGCTTTCTTT. Translating gives CASSATGIRSEAFF.

V is TRBV29-1 and J is TRBJ2-2; D is perhaps TRBD1 (5 bases). There are 14 residues in the CDR3. The V gene lost 7 bases and the J gene lost 1 base, with 13 bases spanning the gap. Per germline, CDR1 SQVTM and CDR2 ANQGSEA. DNA for the CDR3: TGCAGCGCCTCAGGGTACCAGAACACCGGGGAGCTGTTTTTT. It yields the protein CSASGYQNTGELFF.

This clone appeared a few times. This chain links TRBV12-5 with TRBJ2-5; possibly TRBD1 or TRBD2 for D (5 bases each). Germline lookup yields CDR1 LGHNT and CDR2 FRNRAP. The CDR3 runs 14 residues. Trimming removed 6 bases at V and 5 bases at J, with 16 bases between. The CDR3 coding sequence is TGTGCTAGTGGGGCCGGGGCAGGAGAGGAGACCCAGTACTTC. Translated: CASGAGAGEETQYF.

The chain employs TRBV9 and TRBJ2-1; 7 nucleotides agree with TRBD1. The CDR3 runs 12 residues. CDR1 and CDR2 from the germline V gene are SGDLS and YYNGEE. V trimming: 3 bases; J trimming: 8 bases; junction bases outside the gene matches: 2. As DNA, the CDR3 is TGTGCCAGCAGCGCTAGGGGGCATGAGCAGTTCTTC. Translation gives CASSARGHEQFF.

The CDR3 DNA sequence: TGTGCCAGCAGCACCCCCGGGAGCTACGAGCAGTACTTC. Encoded protein: CASSTPGSYEQYF. The chain employs TRBV9 and TRBJ2-7; maybe TRBD2 (6 bases). This CDR3 is built from 13 residues. V was cut by 4 bases and J by 3 bases, with 11 bases left in between. The germline V gene has CDR1 SGDLS and CDR2 YYNGEE.

This clone was detected a few times. This sample also contains other DNA sequences that code for the same CDR3. The rearrangement uses TRBV7-7 and TRBJ1-1; unclear D gene. Per the germline V gene, CDR1 is SSHAT and CDR2 is FNYEAQ (reference sequence). The CDR3 is 13 residues long. V lost 5 bases and J lost 0, with 7 bases in between. The CDR3 reads CASSRALNTEAFF. The CDR3 nucleotides are TGTGCCAGCAGCCGCGCCCTGAACACTGAAGCTTTCTTT.

The chain joins TRBV18 to TRBJ1-4; tentatively, D is TRBD1 (6 bases). V lost 3 bases to trimming and J lost 5 bases, with 13 bases between them. Germline CDR1 reads KGHSH; CDR2 reads LQKENI. The CDR3 is 15 amino acids. CDR3: CASSPTGQFNEKLFF. DNA for the CDR3: TGTGCCAGCTCACCTACTGGACAGTTCAATGAAAAACTGTTTTTT.

The rearrangement uses TRBV7-3 and TRBJ2-2, with D perhaps matching TRBD1 or TRBD2 (5 bases each). In germline, CDR1 is SGHTA, CDR2 FQGTGA. Trimming left V 5 bases short and J 1 base short, with 11 bases between. This CDR3 has 15 residues. The CDR3 is CASSLLGGNTGELFF. CDR3 DNA: TGTGCCAGCAGCCTCCTTGGGGGGAACACCGGGGAGCTGTTTTTT.

This clone was seen just once. V and J are TRBV2 and TRBJ2-1, with 8 bases that match TRBD1. Germline lookup yields CDR1 SNHLY and CDR2 FYNNEI. The length of the CDR3 is 15 residues. V was pared by 5 bases and J by 2 bases, with 5 bases of the junction left unmatched. CDR3 DNA sequence: TGTGCCAGCAGTAAACCGGGACAGGCCTACAATGAGCAGTTCTTC. It is translated as CASSKPGQAYNEQFF.

The chain joins TRBV29-1 to TRBJ2-5; the match to TRBD2 covers 10 bases. The V gene end was trimmed by 0 bases and the J gene end by 2 bases; junction bases not matched to a gene: 15. CDR1 is SQVTM, CDR2 ANQGSEA, per germline. The CDR3 extends over 19 amino acids. DNA for the CDR3: TGCAGCGTTGAAGATCGCGGTTTCCGGACTAGCGGTGAACAAGAGACCCAGTACTTC. Translated, it gives CSVEDRGFRTSGEQETQYF.

The V call is TRBV19, the J call TRBJ1-2, with a weak D call TRBD1 (5 bases). The length of the CDR3 is 14 residues. Trimming removed 7 bases from V and 4 bases from J, with 16 bases in between. Germline V lookup: CDR1 LNHDA, CDR2 SQIVND (reference sequence). The CDR3 region is CASKGASHTYGYTF. The CDR3 bases are TGTGCCAGTAAAGGGGCATCTCACACCTATGGCTACACCTTC.

The V and J genes are TRBV29-1 and TRBJ2-5; D is possibly TRBD1 (6 bases). The CDR3 runs 12 residues. Germline-derived CDR1 and CDR2 are SQVTM and ANQGSEA. Trimming took 4 bases from V and 5 from J, leaving 11 bases between them. CDR3 protein: CSVAGQGETQYF. CDR3 nucleotides: TGCAGCGTTGCCGGTCAGGGGGAGACCCAGTACTTC. Full variable domain (outside the CDR3, taken from reference TRBV29-1 and TRBJ2-5): SAVISQKPSRDICQRGTSLTIQCQVDSQVTMMFWYRQQPGQSLTLIATANQGSEATYESGFVIDKFPISRPNLTFSTLTVSNMSPEDSSIYLCSVAGQGETQYFGPGTRLLVL.

The V call is TRBV27, the J call TRBJ1-1, with D hard to call. With 3 bases removed from V and 0 bases from J, the gap between germline ends came to 5 bases. This CDR3 has 13 residues. Germline loops: CDR1 MNHEY, CDR2 SMNVEV (reference sequence). The CDR3 DNA sequence: TGTGCCAGCAGTTTTCAAATGAACACTGAAGCTTTCTTT. It yields the protein CASSFQMNTEAFF.

V gene TRBV6-5 combines with J gene TRBJ2-1, with TRBD2 as a possible D gene (7 bases). The CDR3 loop spans 13 amino acids. V gave up 6 bases and J gave up 5 bases, with 11 bases separating them. From germline, CDR1 is MNHEY and CDR2 SVGAGI. CDR3 DNA: TGTGCCAGCAGAGGGGGGGCCAACAATGAGCAGTTCTTC. It specifies CASRGGANNEQFF.

This clone is a singleton in its sample. This chain links TRBV2 with TRBJ1-2, with 9 bases matching TRBD1. V dropped 0 bases and J dropped 8; count of bases not matched to a gene: 7. The CDR3 sequence is 15 residues long. The germline V gene encodes CDR1 SNHLY and CDR2 FYNNEI. CDR3 coding DNA: TGTGCCAGCAGTGAAGCATGGCGGACAGGGGAAGGCTACACCTTC. It encodes CASSEAWRTGEGYTF. The full variable domain, rest sourced from reference TRBV2 and TRBJ1-2, is EPEVTQTPSHQVTQMGQEVILRCVPISNHLYFYWYRQILGQKVEFLVSFYNNEISEKSEIFDDQFSVERPDGSNFTLKIRSTKLEDSAMYFCASSEAWRTGEGYTFGSGTRLTVV.

The chain joins TRBV28 to TRBJ2-1, with D perhaps being TRBD1 or TRBD2 (5 bases each). In germline, CDR1 is MDHEN, CDR2 SYDVKM. The ends were cut back, 5 bases at V and 4 bases at J, with 9 bases in the middle. This CDR3 comprises 13 residues. The CDR3 DNA is TGTGCCAGCAGTCCATGGGGGTACAATGAGCAGTTCTTC. Protein product: CASSPWGYNEQFF. Drawing the rest from reference TRBV28 and TRBJ2-1, the complete variable domain is DVKVTQSSRYLVKRTGEKVFLECVQDMDHENMFWYRQDPGLGLRLIYFSYDVKMKEKGDIPEGYSVSREKKERFSLILESASTNQTSMYLCASSPWGYNEQFFGPGTRLTVL.

The chain employs TRBV28 and TRBJ1-5; D is uncertain. The V and J ends lost 6 bases and 0 bases respectively, with 18 bases between them. Germline V gives CDR1 MDHEN, CDR2 SYDVKM. The CDR3 runs 17 residues. CDR3 amino acids: CASRTSPYPGSNQPQHF. The CDR3 DNA follows: TGTGCCAGCAGGACCTCACCTTACCCAGGTAGCAATCAGCCCCAGCATTTT.

This clone has just one count. The J gene is TRBJ1-2, the V gene TRBV28, with TRBD1 matching over 8 bases. The CDR3 length is 17 residues. V dropped 6 bases and J dropped 4; count of bases not matched to a gene: 16. Germline V gene sequence: CDR1 MDHEN, CDR2 SYDVKM. CDR3 region: CASSLFGQGRAAYGYTF. CDR3 nucleotides: TGTGCCAGCAGCCTTTTTGGACAGGGCCGGGCTGCCTATGGCTACACCTTC.

This clone was seen a handful of times. The CDR3: CASSLASADGYTF. DNA of the CDR3: TGTGCCAGCAGCTTGGCCTCGGCGGATGGCTACACCTTC. The chain combines TRBV5-6 with TRBJ1-2; D not resolved. Between the trimmed V and J ends, which lost 0 bases and 6 bases, there was a span of 9 bases. CDR3 length: 13 amino acids. CDR1 and CDR2 from the germline V gene are SGHDT and YYEEEE.

CDR3 amino acids: CASGNPGRWTDTQYF. The DNA for the CDR3 is TGCGCCAGCGGAAACCCAGGGCGCTGGACAGATACGCAGTATTTT. This chain joins TRBV5-1 and TRBJ2-3; D is possibly TRBD1 (5 bases). This CDR3 contains 15 residues. Trimming left V 7 bases short and J 3 bases short, with 18 bases between. From germline, CDR1 is SGHRS and CDR2 YFSETQ.

This chain links TRBV6-5 with TRBJ2-7; 8 bases line up with TRBD1. This CDR3 spans 14 amino acids. Germline V gene sequence: CDR1 MNHEY, CDR2 SVGAGI. The ends lost 7 bases at V and 6 bases at J; junction bases unmatched: 11. The CDR3 loop is CASTNQGATGEQYF. The CDR3 DNA sequence: TGTGCCAGCACCAACCAGGGGGCGACTGGCGAGCAGTACTTC.

The chain is built from TRBV28 and TRBJ2-7; D is possibly TRBD1 (6 bases). The CDR3 is 13 residues long. The germline V gene encodes CDR1 MDHEN and CDR2 SYDVKM. V lost 8 bases to trimming and J lost 2 bases, with 13 bases between them. The CDR3 sequence is CASSLQGTYEQYF. The CDR3 bases are TGTGCCAGCTCACTCCAGGGGACCTACGAGCAGTACTTC.

V is TRBV6-4 and J is TRBJ2-2, with TRBD2 matching over 13 bases. Germline V gene data show CDR1 as MRHNA and CDR2 as SNTAGT. This CDR3 contains 17 residues. V shed 5 bases, J shed 5 bases, and the junction held 8 bases outside the gene matches. CDR3 sequence reads: CASSKLAGGPETGELFF. In nucleotides, the CDR3 is TGTGCCAGCAGTAAACTAGCGGGAGGGCCGGAGACCGGGGAGCTGTTTTTT.

V and J are TRBV2 and TRBJ1-1; D gene uncertain. The CDR3 sequence is 14 residues long. V was shortened by 7 bases and J by 1 base, with 13 bases between the two germline ends. Germline V gene data show CDR1 as SNHLY and CDR2 as FYNNEI. CDR3 DNA sequence: TGTGCCAGCACCGAGCAAACAACGAACACTGAAGCTTTCTTT. Translation gives CASTEQTTNTEAFF.